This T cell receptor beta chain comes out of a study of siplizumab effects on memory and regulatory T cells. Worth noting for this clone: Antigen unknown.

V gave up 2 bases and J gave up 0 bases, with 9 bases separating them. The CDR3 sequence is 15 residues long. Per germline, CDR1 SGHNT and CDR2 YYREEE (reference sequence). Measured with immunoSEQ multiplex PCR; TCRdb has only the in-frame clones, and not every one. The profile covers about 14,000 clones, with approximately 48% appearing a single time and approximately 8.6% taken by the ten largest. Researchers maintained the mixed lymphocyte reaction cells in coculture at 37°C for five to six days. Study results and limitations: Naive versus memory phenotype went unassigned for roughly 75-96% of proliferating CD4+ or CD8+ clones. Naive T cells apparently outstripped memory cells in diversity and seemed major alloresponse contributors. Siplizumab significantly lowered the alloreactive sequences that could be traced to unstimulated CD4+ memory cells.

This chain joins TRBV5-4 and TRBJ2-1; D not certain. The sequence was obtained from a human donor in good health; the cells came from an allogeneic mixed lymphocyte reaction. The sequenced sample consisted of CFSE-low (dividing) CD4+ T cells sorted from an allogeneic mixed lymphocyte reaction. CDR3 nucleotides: TGTGCCAGCAGCTTTGATGTCGCCTCCTACAATGAGCAGTTCTTC. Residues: CASSFDVASYNEQFF.